The 9 T cell receptor beta chains reported below all come from one sample, sequenced in a study of T cell changes during pregnancy in multiple sclerosis. Sequencing used immunoSEQ multiplex PCR; TCRdb keeps in-frame clones, though not all of them. The sample shows about 15,000 clones, roughly 84% of them seen only once. The specimen was CD8+ T cells from peripheral blood mononuclear cells, collected after pregnancy. These receptors all stem from a female donor in good health, enrolled as a control in a pregnancy study.

The J gene is TRBJ2-7, the V gene TRBV27; D may be TRBD1 (5 bases). CDR1 is MNHEY, CDR2 SMNVEV, per germline (reference sequence). The CDR3 extends over 14 amino acids. V dropped 5 bases and J dropped 2 bases, with 13 bases sitting between them. Here the CDR3 DNA reads TGTGCCAGCAGTCGGGCAGGGCAAACCTACGAGCAGTACTTC. It specifies CASSRAGQTYEQYF.

A word on this clone: The junction does not match germline at one end; this may be a read error. The chain combines TRBV9 with TRBJ1-2; the D gene is possibly TRBD1 (5 bases). This CDR3 region has 9 residues. Germline assignment: CDR1 SGDLS and CDR2 YYNGEE. DNA of the CDR3: TGTGCCAGCGGCCAGGGAATGAGTTTC. Translated, it gives CASGQGMSF.

The chain employs TRBV6-4 and TRBJ2-3; D possibly corresponds to TRBD2 (6 bases). V shed 5 bases and J shed 4 bases, with 16 bases lying between them. This CDR3 is built from 15 residues. CDR1 and CDR2 from the germline V gene are MRHNA and SNTAGT. Here the CDR3 DNA reads TGTGCCAGCAGTCCGGGACTGGCGTCTCCAGATACGCAGTATTTT. Its translation: CASSPGLASPDTQYF.

The chain combines TRBV5-6 with TRBJ2-6; D is unresolved. Germline V gene sequence: CDR1 SGHDT, CDR2 YYEEEE. The CDR3 extends over 19 amino acids. Trimming cost V 4 bases and J 2 bases, with 22 bases left between them. The CDR3 nucleotides read TGTGCCAGCAGCCCTCCCCCCAACGTGGCTCCACCTGGGGCCAACGTCCTGACTTTC. Translation gives CASSPPPNVAPPGANVLTF.

This clone has only a few counts. The rearrangement uses TRBV7-9 and TRBJ2-7; 10 bases fit TRBD2. Germline V gives CDR1 SEHNR, CDR2 FQNEAQ (reference sequence). The CDR3 is 15 residues long. V lost 4 bases and J lost 0; bases outside the gene matches: 3. DNA for the CDR3: TGTGCCAGCAGCTCGCGGACTAGCGGCTCCTACGAGCAGTACTTC. This encodes CASSSRTSGSYEQYF.

CDR3 nucleotides: TGTGCCAGCAGCCATTCGGACAGGGGCTACGAGCAGTACTTC. Its translation: CASSHSDRGYEQYF. This chain links TRBV14 with TRBJ2-7; 9 bases map to TRBD1. Germline-derived CDR1 and CDR2 are SGHDN and FVKESK. V dropped 3 bases and J dropped 3; count of bases not matched to a gene: 3. The CDR3 totals 14 residues.

This rearrangement joins TRBV18 to TRBJ2-5; no firm D call. Germline assignment: CDR1 KGHSH and CDR2 LQKENI. This CDR3 comprises 13 residues. V lost 2 bases, J lost 4 bases, and 8 bases lay in between. CDR3 coding DNA: TGTGCCAGCTCACCAAGCGACCGAGAGACCCAGTACTTC. It encodes CASSPSDRETQYF.

This chain links TRBV6-6 with TRBJ2-2, with 7 bases that match TRBD1. The CDR3 has 15 residues. Germline CDR1 reads MNHNY; CDR2 reads SVGAGI (reference sequence). V dropped 7 bases and J dropped 3; count of bases not matched to a gene: 8. The DNA for the CDR3 is TGTGCCAGCACCGACGACAGGGTGGACACCGGGGAGCTGTTTTTT. Protein sequence: CASTDDRVDTGELFF.

This clone was counted a single time. The V gene is TRBV28, the J gene TRBJ2-7; TRBD2 might be the D (6 bases). Germline CDR1 is MDHEN and CDR2 is SYDVKM. The CDR3 contains 13 residues. Deletions cut 2 bases from V and 5 bases from J, with 10 bases between. CDR3: CASSLVWRDEQYF. The CDR3 coding sequence is TGTGCCAGCAGTTTAGTATGGAGGGACGAGCAGTACTTC.